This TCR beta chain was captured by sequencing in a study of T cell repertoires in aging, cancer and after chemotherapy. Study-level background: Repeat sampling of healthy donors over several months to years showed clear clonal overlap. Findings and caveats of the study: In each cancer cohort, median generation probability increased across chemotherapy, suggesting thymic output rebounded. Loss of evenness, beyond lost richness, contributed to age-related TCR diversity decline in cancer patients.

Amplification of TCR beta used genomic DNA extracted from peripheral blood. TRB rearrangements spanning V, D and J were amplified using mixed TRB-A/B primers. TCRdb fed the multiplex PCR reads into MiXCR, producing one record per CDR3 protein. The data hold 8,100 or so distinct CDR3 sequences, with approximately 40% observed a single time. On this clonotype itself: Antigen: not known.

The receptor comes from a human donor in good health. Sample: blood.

CDR3 region: CASSLFPEMNTEAFF. In DNA form, the CDR3 reads TGTGCCAGCAGTCTCTTCCCGGAAATGAACACTGAAGCTTTCTTT. The chain carries TRBV6-1 and TRBJ1-1; D gene uncertain. Germline CDR1 reads MNHNS; CDR2 reads SASEGT. This CDR3 region has 15 residues. Trimming took 5 bases from V and 0 from J, leaving 13 bases between them.